This T cell receptor (beta chain) derives from a study of OX40 agonist ivuxolimab in advanced cancers. Study results and limitations: Among T cells, CD8+ cells averaged more expanded clones than CD4+ cells.

Comment on this clone: The antigen remains unidentified.

Produced via immunoSEQ multiplex PCR; TCRdb's table is partial and in-frame only. The data contain some 70,000 clones, roughly 86% of them singletons. The sequence was obtained from an adult with an advanced solid tumor such as melanoma, head and neck, liver or kidney cancer. Sequenced material: CD4+ or CD8+ T cells sorted from blood, taken in a trial of the OX40 agonist ivuxolimab.

The CDR3 loop reads CASSLQVTYEQYF. The CDR3 nucleotides read TGTGCCAGCAGTTTACAGGTAACCTACGAGCAGTACTTC. V and J are TRBV27 and TRBJ2-7; no reliable D call. Germline CDR1 reads MNHEY; CDR2 reads SMNVEV (reference sequence). This CDR3 is built from 13 residues. Deletions cut 2 bases from V and 2 bases from J, with 7 bases between.